The 16 T cell receptor beta chains given below trace back to one sample, sequenced in a study of blood T cell repertoires in COVID-19 (dated by TCRdb to 2019 to 2021). Library generation was performed with the immunoSEQ multiplex PCR assay. As stored in TCRdb, this immuneACCESS dataset retains in-frame rearrangements with V and J assigned. A fraction of the clones does not appear; measured against another copy, unresolved V genes explain less than half of the discrepancy, and the remainder lacks a known reason. This sample is represented by roughly 250,000 clones; about nine tenths of them were singletons. Approximately 12% of the sample lies in the top ten. The specimen was peripheral blood. Receptor source: a woman aged 25 to 45 with COVID-19, enrolled during active disease.

The genes are TRBV6-5 and TRBJ2-7; D might be TRBD2 (7 bases). The germline V gene has CDR1 MNHEY and CDR2 SVGAGI. Trimming shortened V by 6 bases and J by 2 bases, and 14 bases separated the two germline ends. The CDR3 runs 14 residues. The CDR3 sequence is CASRHREGPYEQYF. The CDR3 bases are TGTGCCAGCAGACACAGGGAGGGGCCCTACGAGCAGTACTTC.

The chain links TRBV5-4 to TRBJ2-7; unclear D gene. CDR1 is SGHNT and CDR2 is YYREEE in the germline V gene (reference sequence). There are 14 residues in the CDR3. Trimming removed 4 bases from V and 0 bases from J, with 11 bases in between. The CDR3: CASSPWASSYEQYF. The DNA for the CDR3 is TGTGCCAGCAGCCCCTGGGCCTCCTCCTACGAGCAGTACTTC. Full variable domain (missing parts from reference TRBV5-4 and TRBJ2-7): ETGVTQSPTHLIKTRGQQVTLRCSSQSGHNTVSWYQQALGQGPQFIFQYYREEENGRGNFPPRFSGLQFPNYSSELNVNALELDDSALYLCASSPWASSYEQYFGPGTRLTVT.

This clone was counted between two and nine times. The chain combines TRBV6-5 with TRBJ1-2; 7 bases align to TRBD1. The CDR3 sequence is 12 residues long. Germline V gene lookup returns CDR1 MNHEY and CDR2 SVGAGI. The trim removed 7 bases at V and 8 bases at J, leaving 7 bases unmatched. CDR3 loop: CASTATGVGYTF. As DNA, the CDR3 is TGTGCCAGCACAGCTACAGGGGTCGGCTACACCTTC.

The V and J genes are TRBV6-6 and TRBJ2-2; D unclear. Looked up from germline, CDR1 is MNHNY and CDR2 is SVGAGI (reference sequence). V was clipped by 8 bases and J by 0 bases, with 10 bases between them. The CDR3 has 14 amino acids. The DNA for the CDR3 is TGTGCCAGCTCCCTTGTCTCGAACACCGGGGAGCTGTTTTTT. Translation gives CASSLVSNTGELFF.

This clone is a singleton in its sample. The chain recombines TRBV7-2 with TRBJ1-5; D is uncertain. The germline V and J ends were trimmed by 2 bases and 6 bases, with 11 bases remaining between them. Germline V gene data show CDR1 as SGHTA and CDR2 as FQGNSA. The CDR3 contains 14 residues. The CDR3 reads CASSLMGVGQPQHF. The CDR3 bases are TGTGCCAGCAGCTTAATGGGCGTGGGTCAGCCCCAGCATTTT.

This CDR3 is CASSNPAVAKNIQYF. CDR3 nucleotide sequence: TGTGCCAGCAGCAACCCGGCGGTAGCCAAAAACATTCAGTACTTC. The chain uses TRBV9 and TRBJ2-4, with D unresolved. Trimming stripped 4 bases from V and 0 bases from J, with 11 bases between. Looked up from germline, CDR1 is SGDLS and CDR2 is YYNGEE. The CDR3 has 15 amino acids.

The chain is built from TRBV5-6 and TRBJ2-2; 8 nucleotides match TRBD2. The germline V gene has CDR1 SGHDT and CDR2 YYEEEE. V was clipped by 4 bases and J by 0 bases; unmatched bases: 5. The CDR3 spans 16 residues. DNA of the CDR3: TGTGCCAGCAGCAGGCGGACTAGCTCGAACACCGGGGAGCTGTTTTTT. Its translation: CASSRRTSSNTGELFF.

This rearrangement joins TRBV3-1 (or the pseudogene TRBV3-2) to TRBJ2-3; 13 bases are a match to TRBD2. The CDR3 is 16 residues long. Germline CDR1 reads LGHDT; CDR2 reads YNNKEL (reference sequence). The junction had 3 bases not matched to a gene; V was cut back by 3 bases and J by 3 bases. In DNA, the CDR3 is TGTGCCAGCAGCCATACTAGCGGGGGGGTTACAGATACGCAGTATTTT. Translation gives CASSHTSGGVTDTQYF.

The rearrangement joins TRBV6-6 to TRBJ2-3, with 14 bases aligning to TRBD2. The junction had 4 bases not matched to a gene; V was cut back by 4 bases and J by 4 bases. Per germline, CDR1 MNHNY and CDR2 SVGAGI (reference sequence). This CDR3 has 16 amino acids. In nucleotides, the CDR3 is TGTGCCAGCAGTTCTAAGGGACTAGCGGGGGCAGATACGCAGTATTTT. Protein product: CASSSKGLAGADTQYF.

The chain combines TRBV6-5 with TRBJ2-7; D gene uncertain. The germline CDR1 and CDR2 sequences are MNHEY and SVGAGI. There are 16 residues in the CDR3. V lost 2 bases to trimming and J lost 2 bases, with 16 bases between them. CDR3 protein: CASSYPGGDPTYEQYF. CDR3 bases: TGTGCCAGCAGTTACCCCGGCGGAGATCCCACCTACGAGCAGTACTTC.

This clone was recorded once. This chain uses TRBV11-2 with TRBJ2-3; D gene ambiguous. The CDR3 sequence is 17 residues long. Trimming removed 3 bases at V and 0 bases at J, with 16 bases between. CDR1 and CDR2 (germline): SGHAT, FQNNGV. The CDR3 DNA follows: TGTGCCAGCAGCTTCCACAACGCGGCAGCTAGCACAGATACGCAGTATTTT. It encodes CASSFHNAAASTDTQYF.

The chain uses TRBV29-1 and TRBJ2-3, with D hard to call. The germline V gene has CDR1 SQVTM and CDR2 ANQGSEA. Trimming left V 0 bases short and J 11 bases short, with 9 bases between. This CDR3 has 11 residues. CDR3: CSVEDSIWQYF. The CDR3 DNA reads as TGCAGCGTTGAAGACAGTATCTGGCAGTATTTT.

Here the CDR3 reads CASSFGTGDQPQHF. CDR3 DNA: TGTGCCAGCAGTTTCGGGACAGGAGATCAGCCCCAGCATTTT. The chain recombines TRBV28 with TRBJ1-5; TRBD1 agrees at 8 bases. There are 14 residues in the CDR3. Trimming took 3 bases from V and 5 from J; bases not matched to a gene: 3. From germline, CDR1 is MDHEN and CDR2 SYDVKM.

CDR3 protein: CASSEATGTLNQPQHF. CDR3 sequence (DNA): TGTGCCAGCAGTGAAGCGACAGGAACCCTAAATCAGCCCCAGCATTTT. This rearrangement joins TRBV6-1 to TRBJ1-5; a weak D match, TRBD1 (6 bases). V was clipped by 0 bases and J by 4 bases, with 13 bases between them. CDR3 length: 16 amino acids. CDR1 and CDR2 (germline): MNHNS, SASEGT.

Comment on this clone: The identical CDR3 is also encoded by other nucleotide sequences in the sample. The chain combines TRBV19 with TRBJ1-1; 9 bases agree with TRBD1. CDR1 and CDR2 from the germline V gene are LNHDA and SQIVND (reference sequence). The CDR3 consists of 13 residues. The V and J ends lost 5 bases and 5 bases, in that order; junction bases with no gene match: 3. CDR3 residues: CASSVDRGTEAFF. In DNA form, the CDR3 reads TGTGCCAGTAGTGTTGACAGGGGGACTGAAGCTTTCTTT.

This chain uses TRBV28 with TRBJ2-3, with 8 bases lining up with TRBD2. With 4 bases clipped from V and 2 bases from J, the junction kept 11 bases outside the gene matches. The CDR3 has 17 residues. The germline V gene has CDR1 MDHEN and CDR2 SYDVKM. Here the CDR3 reads CASSYPYAGGHTDTQYF. In DNA, the CDR3 is TGTGCCAGCAGTTACCCGTATGCGGGGGGCCACACAGATACGCAGTATTTT.